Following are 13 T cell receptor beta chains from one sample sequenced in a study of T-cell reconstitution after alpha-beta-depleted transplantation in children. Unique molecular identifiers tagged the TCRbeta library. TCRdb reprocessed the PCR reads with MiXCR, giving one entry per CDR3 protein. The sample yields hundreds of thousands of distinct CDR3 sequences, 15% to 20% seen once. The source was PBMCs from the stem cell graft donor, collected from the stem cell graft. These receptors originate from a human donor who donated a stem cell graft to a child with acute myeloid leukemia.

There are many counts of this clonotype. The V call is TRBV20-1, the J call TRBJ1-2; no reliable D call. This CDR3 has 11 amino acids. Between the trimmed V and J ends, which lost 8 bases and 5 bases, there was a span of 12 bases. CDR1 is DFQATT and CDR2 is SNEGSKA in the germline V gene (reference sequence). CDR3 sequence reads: CSFRRAYGYTF. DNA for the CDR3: TGCAGTTTCAGACGGGCTTATGGCTACACCTTC.

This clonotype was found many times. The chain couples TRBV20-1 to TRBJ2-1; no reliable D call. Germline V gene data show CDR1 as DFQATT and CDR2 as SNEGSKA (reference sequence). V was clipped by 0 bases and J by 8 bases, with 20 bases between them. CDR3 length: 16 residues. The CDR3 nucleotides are TGCAGTGCTAGAGATTCGGGCAGCCTTTTTGGGGATGAGCAGTTCTTC. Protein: CSARDSGSLFGDEQFF.

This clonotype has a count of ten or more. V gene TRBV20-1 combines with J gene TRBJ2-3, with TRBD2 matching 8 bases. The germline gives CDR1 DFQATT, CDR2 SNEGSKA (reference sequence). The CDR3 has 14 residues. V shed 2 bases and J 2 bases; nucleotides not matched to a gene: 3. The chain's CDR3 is CSARRSGVTDTQYF. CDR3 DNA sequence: TGCAGTGCTAGACGTAGCGGGGTCACAGATACGCAGTATTTT.

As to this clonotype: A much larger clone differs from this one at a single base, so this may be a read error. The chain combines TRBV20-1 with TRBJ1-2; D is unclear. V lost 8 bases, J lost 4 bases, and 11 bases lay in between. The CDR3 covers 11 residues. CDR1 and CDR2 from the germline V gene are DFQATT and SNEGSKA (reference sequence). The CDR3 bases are TGCAGTAACCTAGACTCCTATGGCTACACCTTC. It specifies CSNLDSYGYTF.

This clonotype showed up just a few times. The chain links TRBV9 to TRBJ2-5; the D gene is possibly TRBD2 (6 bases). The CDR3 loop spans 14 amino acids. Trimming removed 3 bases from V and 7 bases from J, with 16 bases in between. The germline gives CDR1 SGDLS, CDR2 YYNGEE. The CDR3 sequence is CASSGGEPGGTQYF. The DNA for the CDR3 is TGTGCCAGCAGCGGGGGGGAGCCGGGCGGGACCCAGTACTTC.

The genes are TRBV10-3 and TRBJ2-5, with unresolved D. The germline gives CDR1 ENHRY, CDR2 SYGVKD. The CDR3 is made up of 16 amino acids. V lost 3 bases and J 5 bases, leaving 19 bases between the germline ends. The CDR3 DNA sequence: TGTGCCATCAGTGAATCCACGGCCAAATCCCCGGAGACCCAGTACTTC. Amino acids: CAISESTAKSPETQYF.

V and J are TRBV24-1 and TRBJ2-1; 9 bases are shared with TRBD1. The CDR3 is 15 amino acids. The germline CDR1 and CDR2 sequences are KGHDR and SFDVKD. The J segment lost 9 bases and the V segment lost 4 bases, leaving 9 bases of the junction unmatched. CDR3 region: CATSDARGQGSEQFF. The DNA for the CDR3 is TGTGCCACCAGTGACGCGAGGGGACAGGGCAGTGAGCAGTTCTTC.

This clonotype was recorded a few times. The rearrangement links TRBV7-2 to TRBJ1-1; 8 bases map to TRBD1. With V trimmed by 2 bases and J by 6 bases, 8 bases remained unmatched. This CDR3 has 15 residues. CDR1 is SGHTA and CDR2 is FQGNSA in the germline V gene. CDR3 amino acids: CASSLPQAGGSEAFF. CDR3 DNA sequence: TGTGCCAGCAGCTTACCCCAGGCAGGGGGCTCTGAAGCTTTCTTT. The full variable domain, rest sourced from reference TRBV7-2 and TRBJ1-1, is GAGVSQSPSNKVTEKGKDVELRCDPISGHTALYWYRQSLGQGLEFLIYFQGNSAPDKSGLPSDRFSAERTGGSVSTLTIQRTQQEDSAVYLCASSLPQAGGSEAFFGQGTRLTVV.

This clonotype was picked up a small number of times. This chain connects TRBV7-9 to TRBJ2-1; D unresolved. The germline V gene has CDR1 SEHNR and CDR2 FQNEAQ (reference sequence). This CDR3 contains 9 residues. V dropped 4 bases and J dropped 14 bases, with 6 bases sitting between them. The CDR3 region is CASSYPEFF. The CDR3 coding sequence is TGTGCCAGCAGCTACCCAGAGTTCTTC.

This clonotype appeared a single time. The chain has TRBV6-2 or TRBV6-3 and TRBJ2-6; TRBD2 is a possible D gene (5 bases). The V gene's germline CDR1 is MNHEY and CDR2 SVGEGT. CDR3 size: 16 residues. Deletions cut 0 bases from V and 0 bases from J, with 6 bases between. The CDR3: CASSYSRVSGANVLTF. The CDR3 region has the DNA TGTGCCAGCAGTTACTCGAGGGTCTCTGGGGCCAACGTCCTGACTTTC.

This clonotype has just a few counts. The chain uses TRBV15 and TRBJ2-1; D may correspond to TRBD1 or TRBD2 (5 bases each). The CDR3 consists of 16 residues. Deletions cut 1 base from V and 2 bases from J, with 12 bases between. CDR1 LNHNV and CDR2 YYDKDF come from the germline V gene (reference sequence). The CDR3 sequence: CATSRVGDGPYNEQFF. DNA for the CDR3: TGTGCCACCAGCAGAGTAGGGGACGGACCCTACAATGAGCAGTTCTTC.

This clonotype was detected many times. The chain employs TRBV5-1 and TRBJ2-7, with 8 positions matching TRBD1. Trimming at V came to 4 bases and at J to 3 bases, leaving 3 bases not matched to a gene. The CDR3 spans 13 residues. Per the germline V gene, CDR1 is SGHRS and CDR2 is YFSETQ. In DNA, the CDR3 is TGCGCCAGCAGCCCTGACAGGGGCTACGAGCAGTACGTC. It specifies CASSPDRGYEQYV.

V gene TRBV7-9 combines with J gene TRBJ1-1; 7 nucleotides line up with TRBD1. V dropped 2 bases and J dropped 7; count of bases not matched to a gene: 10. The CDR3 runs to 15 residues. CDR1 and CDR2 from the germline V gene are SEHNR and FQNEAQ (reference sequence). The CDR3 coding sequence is TGTGCCAGCAGCTTAAGACAGGGAGGTTTCGTTGAAGCTTTCTTT. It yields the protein CASSLRQGGFVEAFF. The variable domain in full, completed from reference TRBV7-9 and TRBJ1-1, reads DTGVSQNPRHKITKRGQNVTFRCDPISEHNRLYWYRQTLGQGPEFLTYFQNEAQLEKSRLLSDRFSAERPKGSFSTLEIQRTEQGDSAMYLCASSLRQGGFVEAFFGQGTRLTVV.